The entry that follows covers one T cell receptor (beta chain) sequence. The sample is drawn from a study of blood T cell repertoires in COVID-19. V was trimmed by 1 base and J by 7 bases, leaving 11 bases between them. The germline CDR1 and CDR2 sequences are LNHNV and YYDKDF (reference sequence). There are 13 residues in the CDR3. Assay used: immunoSEQ multiplex PCR; TCRdb lists only in-frame clones, some missing. The sample lists about 44,000 clones, 87% seen once, with about 4.7% in the top ten. J is TRBJ2-7 and V is TRBV15; D not resolved. The source material was peripheral blood. This sequence originates from a human donor in a cohort sampled during active COVID-19. In nucleotides, the CDR3 is TGTGCCACCAGCAGAGCTTATCTTAATGAGCAGTACTTC. Its translation: CATSRAYLNEQYF.